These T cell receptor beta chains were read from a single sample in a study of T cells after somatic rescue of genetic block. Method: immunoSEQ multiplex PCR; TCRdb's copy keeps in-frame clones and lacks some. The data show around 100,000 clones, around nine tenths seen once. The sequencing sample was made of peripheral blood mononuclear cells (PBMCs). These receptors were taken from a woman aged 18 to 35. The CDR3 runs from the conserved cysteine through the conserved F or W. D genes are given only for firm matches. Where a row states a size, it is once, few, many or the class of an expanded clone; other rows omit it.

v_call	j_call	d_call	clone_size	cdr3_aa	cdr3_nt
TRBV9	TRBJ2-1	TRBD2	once	CASSVELVGAGGRSSYNEQFF	TGTGCCAGCAGCGTAGAGTTAGTTGGAGCGGGGGGGAGGAGCTCCTACAATGAGCAGTTCTTC
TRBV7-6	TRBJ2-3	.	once	CASSLLTAVGTDTQYF	TGTGCCAGCAGCCTCCTCACGGCGGTAGGAACAGATACGCAGTATTTT
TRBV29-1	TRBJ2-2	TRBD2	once	CSVIAGGPVTGELFF	TGCAGCGTTATAGCGGGGGGGCCAGTCACCGGGGAGCTGTTTTTT
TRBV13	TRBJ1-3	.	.	CASSLQNSGNTIYF	TGTGCCAGCAGCCTACAGAACTCTGGAAACACCATATATTTT
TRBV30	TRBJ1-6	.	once	CAWRPLYDSPLHF	TGTGCCTGGAGACCTCTATACGATTCACCCCTCCACTTT
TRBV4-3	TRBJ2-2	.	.	CASEGNTGELFF	TGCGCCTCAGAGGGAAACACCGGGGAGCTGTTTTTT
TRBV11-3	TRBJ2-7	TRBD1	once	CASSLETTGIGEQYF	TGTGCCAGCAGCTTAGAAACGACAGGGATTGGCGAGCAGTACTTC
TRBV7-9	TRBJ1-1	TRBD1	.	CASSFRGHTEAFF	TGTGCCAGCAGCTTCAGGGGGCACACTGAAGCTTTCTTT
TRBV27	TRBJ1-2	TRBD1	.	CASAGTGDYGYTF	TGTGCCAGCGCCGGGACAGGGGACTATGGCTACACCTTC
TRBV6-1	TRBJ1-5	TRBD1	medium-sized	CASSVSGTGSEPQHF	TGTGCCAGCAGTGTATCCGGGACAGGGTCAGAGCCCCAGCATTTT
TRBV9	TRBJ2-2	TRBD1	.	CASCTGTGDTGELFF	TGTGCCAGTTGTACCGGGACAGGGGACACCGGGGAGCTGTTTTTT
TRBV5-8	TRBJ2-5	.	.	CASSSVQYF	TGTGCCAGCAGCTCGGTCCAGTACTTC
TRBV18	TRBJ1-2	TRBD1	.	CASSLDRDYGYTF	TGTGCCAGCTCACTGGACAGGGACTATGGCTACACCTTC
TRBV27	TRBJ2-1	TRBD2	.	CASSPGGWGNEQFF	TGTGCCAGCAGCCCGGGGGGTTGGGGCAATGAGCAGTTCTTC
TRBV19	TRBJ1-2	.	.	CASSILKQNYGYTF	TGTGCCAGTAGTATTCTTAAGCAAAACTATGGCTACACCTTC
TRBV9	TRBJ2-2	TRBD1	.	CASSIRQGNTGELFF	TGTGCCAGCAGCATCAGACAGGGCAACACCGGGGAGCTGTTTTTT
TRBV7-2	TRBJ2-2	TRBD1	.	CASSLNRGHTGELFF	TGTGCCAGCAGCTTAAACAGGGGGCATACCGGGGAGCTGTTTTTT
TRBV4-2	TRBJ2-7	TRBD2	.	CASSQFGTSGGIDEQYF	TGTGCCAGCAGCCAATTCGGGACTAGCGGGGGTATTGACGAGCAGTACTTC
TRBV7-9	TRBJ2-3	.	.	CASSLEGPSTDTQYF	TGTGCCAGCAGCTTAGAGGGGCCGAGCACAGATACGCAGTATTTT
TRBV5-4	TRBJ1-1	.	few	CASSLGQLMNTEAFF	TGTGCCAGCAGCTTAGGACAGCTCATGAACACTGAAGCTTTCTTT
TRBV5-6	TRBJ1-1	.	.	CASSSSGTAKAFF	TGTGCCAGCAGCTCGTCCGGGACGGCAAAAGCTTTCTTT
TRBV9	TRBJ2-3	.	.	CASSALAAGTDTQYF	TGTGCCAGCAGCGCCCTGGCCGCGGGCACAGATACGCAGTATTTT
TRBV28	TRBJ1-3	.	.	CASSFQGTGNTIYF	TGTGCCAGCAGTTTCCAGGGAACTGGAAACACCATATATTTT
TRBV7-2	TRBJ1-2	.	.	CASSLDPGNYGYTF	TGTGCCAGCAGCTTAGATCCGGGCAACTATGGCTACACCTTC
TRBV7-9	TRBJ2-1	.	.	CASTRQGNNEQFF	TGTGCCAGCACGCGGCAGGGTAACAATGAGCAGTTCTTC
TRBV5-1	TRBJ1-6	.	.	CASSWQDDNSPLHF	TGCGCCAGCAGCTGGCAGGACGATAATTCACCCCTCCACTTT
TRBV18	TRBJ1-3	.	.	CASSPPSKGAAGNTIYF	TGTGCCAGCTCACCACCCTCCAAAGGGGCTGCTGGAAACACCATATATTTT
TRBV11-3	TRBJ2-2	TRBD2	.	CASSLGGEGTGELFF	TGTGCCAGCAGCCTCGGGGGGGAGGGCACCGGGGAGCTGTTTTTT
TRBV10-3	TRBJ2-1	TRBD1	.	CATPGQGNISSYNEQFF	TGTGCCACTCCGGGACAGGGGAATATCAGCTCCTACAATGAGCAGTTCTTC
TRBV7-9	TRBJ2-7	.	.	CASSLRSYEQYF	TGTGCCAGCAGCTTAAGGTCATACGAGCAGTACTTC
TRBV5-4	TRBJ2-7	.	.	CASSSSGVSYEQYF	TGTGCCAGCAGCTCCTCCGGGGTCTCCTACGAGCAGTACTTC
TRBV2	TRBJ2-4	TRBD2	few	CASSDASGGDKNIQYF	TGTGCCAGCAGTGACGCTAGCGGGGGGGATAAAAACATTCAGTACTTC
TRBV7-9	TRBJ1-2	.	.	CASSSDKAYGYTF	TGTGCCAGCAGCTCAGACAAGGCCTATGGCTACACCTTC
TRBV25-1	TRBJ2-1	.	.	CASSEGGVLEQFF	TGTGCCAGCAGTGAGGGGGGAGTCTTGGAGCAGTTCTTC
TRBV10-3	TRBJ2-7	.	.	CATDPTGSSYEQYF	TGTGCCACCGATCCAACAGGTAGCTCCTACGAGCAGTACTTC
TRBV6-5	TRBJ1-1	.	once	CASSYSMDGRTEAFF	TGTGCCAGCAGTTACTCGATGGACGGGCGAACTGAAGCTTTCTTT
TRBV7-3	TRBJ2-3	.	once	CASSLTGWAGTDTQYF	TGTGCCAGCAGCTTAACCGGCTGGGCAGGGACAGATACGCAGTATTTT
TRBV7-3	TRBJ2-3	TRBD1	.	CASSASGQGTDTQYF	TGTGCCAGCAGCGCCTCAGGACAGGGGACAGATACGCAGTATTTT
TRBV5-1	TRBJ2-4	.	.	CASSLSPGIQYF	TGCGCCAGCAGCTTGTCTCCGGGCATTCAGTACTTC
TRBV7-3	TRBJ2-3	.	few	CASSLVPTTTADTQYF	TGTGCCAGCAGCTTAGTTCCGACAACCACTGCAGATACGCAGTATTTT
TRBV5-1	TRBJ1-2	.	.	CASSQTPDGGKGDGYTF	TGCGCCAGCAGCCAGACACCGGACGGCGGCAAAGGGGATGGCTACACCTTC
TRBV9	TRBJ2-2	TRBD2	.	CASSVGGSGPFGGELFF	TGTGCCAGCAGCGTAGGGGGTAGCGGGCCCTTCGGCGGGGAGCTGTTTTTT
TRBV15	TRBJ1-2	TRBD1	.	CATSRDLQGNYGYTF	TGTGCCACCAGCAGAGACCTACAGGGGAACTATGGCTACACCTTC
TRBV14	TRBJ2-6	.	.	CASSQPTGKAGANVLTF	TGTGCCAGCAGCCAACCCACAGGGAAGGCTGGGGCCAACGTCCTGACTTTC
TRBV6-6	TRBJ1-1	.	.	CASSYSWEDMNTEAFF	TGTGCCAGCAGTTACTCTTGGGAGGACATGAACACTGAAGCTTTCTTT
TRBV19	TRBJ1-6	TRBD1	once	CASTRDRGKSSYNSPLHF	TGTGCCAGTACCAGGGACAGGGGAAAGAGCTCCTATAATTCACCCCTCCACTTT
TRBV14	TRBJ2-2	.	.	CASSLRLGTNTGELFF	TGTGCCAGCAGCCTTCGATTAGGGACGAACACCGGGGAGCTGTTTTTT
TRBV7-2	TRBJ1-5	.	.	CASSLSQGQPQHF	TGTGCCAGCAGCTTAAGCCAGGGGCAGCCCCAGCATTTT
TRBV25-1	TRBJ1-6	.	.	CASSESSVYNSPLHF	TGTGCCAGCAGTGAATCAAGTGTCTATAATTCACCCCTCCACTTT
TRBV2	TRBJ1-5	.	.	CASSERSGVGQPQHF	TGTGCCAGCAGTGAAAGGTCAGGGGTAGGTCAGCCCCAGCATTTT
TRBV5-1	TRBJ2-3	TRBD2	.	CASSLESQRGGDTQYF	TGCGCCAGCAGCTTGGAGTCACAGCGGGGGGGAGATACGCAGTATTTT
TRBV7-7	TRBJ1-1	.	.	CASSAGGGVNTEAFF	TGTGCCAGCAGTGCCGGGGGCGGGGTGAACACTGAAGCTTTCTTT
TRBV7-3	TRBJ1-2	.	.	CASSSAANYGYTF	TGTGCCAGCAGCTCGGCAGCTAACTATGGCTACACCTTC
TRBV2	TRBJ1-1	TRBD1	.	CASSPGTVNTEAFF	TGTGCCAGCAGTCCCGGGACAGTCAACACTGAAGCTTTCTTT